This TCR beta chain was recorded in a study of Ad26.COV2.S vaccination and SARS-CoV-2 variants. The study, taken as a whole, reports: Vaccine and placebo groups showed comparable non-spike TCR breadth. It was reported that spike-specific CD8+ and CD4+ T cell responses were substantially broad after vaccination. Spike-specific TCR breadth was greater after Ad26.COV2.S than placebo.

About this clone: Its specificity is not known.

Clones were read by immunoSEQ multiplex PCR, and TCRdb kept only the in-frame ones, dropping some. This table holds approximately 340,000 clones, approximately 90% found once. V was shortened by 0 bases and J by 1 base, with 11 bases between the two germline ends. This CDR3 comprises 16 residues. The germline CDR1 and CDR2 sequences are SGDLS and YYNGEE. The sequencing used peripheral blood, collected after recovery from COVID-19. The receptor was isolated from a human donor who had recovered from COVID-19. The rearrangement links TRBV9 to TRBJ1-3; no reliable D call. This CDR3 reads CASSVEVGSSGNTIYF. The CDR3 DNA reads TGTGCCAGCAGCGTAGAGGTGGGTTCGTCTGGAAACACCATATATTTT. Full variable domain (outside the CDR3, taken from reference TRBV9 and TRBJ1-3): DSGVTQTPKHLITATGQRVTLRCSPRSGDLSVYWYQQSLDQGLQFLIQYYNGEERAKGNILERFSAQQFPDLHSELNLSSLELGDSALYFCASSVEVGSSGNTIYFGEGSWLTVV.